These T cell receptor beta chains were read from a single sample in a study of shared clonotypes between healthy human individuals. The protocol was immunoSEQ multiplex PCR, while the TCRdb copy is restricted to in-frame clones and leaves out a portion. The sample contains under 850,000 clones, around 92% of which appear only once. Sequencing used naive CD8+ T cells sorted from blood. These receptors were collected from a man in his thirties or forties in good health. Both conserved end residues are part of each CDR3. A D gene is named only where the DNA matches it firmly. Clone size is not always given. Where it is, it says once, few, many or a class for expanded clones.

TRBJ2-3	NA	TRBD2	TRBV4-1	TGCGCCAGCAGCAGGACTAGCGGGAGCACAGATACGCAGTATTTT	CASSRTSGSTDTQYF
TRBJ1-1	NA	NA	TRBV4-1	TGCGCCAGCAGCCGCCTTGGGGGGGCCTACACTGAAGCTTTCTTT	CASSRLGGAYTEAFF
TRBJ1-3	once	NA	TRBV5-5	TGTGCCAGCAGCTTGGTCCTATCCTCTGGAAACACCATATATTTT	CASSLVLSSGNTIYF
TRBJ2-7	many	NA	TRBV27	TGTGCCAGCAGTTTCGGACTTGAGATGTACTTC	CASSFGLEMYF
TRBJ1-4	NA	TRBD1	TRBV15	TGTGCCACCAGCACGTTCGGGATAAGGGGGCCTTCAACTAATGAAAAACTGTTTTTT	CATSTFGIRGPSTNEKLFF
TRBJ2-7	NA	TRBD2	TRBV10-1	TGCGCCAGCAGTGACCAGCGGGAGCGACCGATTTACGAGCAGTACTTC	CASSDQRERPIYEQYF
TRBJ2-1	NA	NA	TRBV9	TGTGCCAGCAGCGAGGGTACCTACAATGAGCAGTTCTTC	CASSEGTYNEQFF
TRBJ2-5	NA	NA	TRBV10-3	TGTGCCATCAGTGAGTCATGGGGGCTCCAAGAGACCCAGTACTTC	CAISESWGLQETQYF
TRBJ1-5	NA	TRBD1	TRBV9	TGTGCCAGCAGCCCATCGGGACAGGGGCATCAGCCCCAGCATTTT	CASSPSGQGHQPQHF
TRBJ2-3	NA	NA	TRBV7-9	TGTGCCAGCAGGCGACAGCTTATGCCAGATACGCAGTATTTT	CASRRQLMPDTQYF
TRBJ2-7	NA	TRBD2	TRBV27	TGTGCCAGCAGTTTATGGGGGGGAAGCCACGAGCAGTACTTC	CASSLWGGSHEQYF
TRBJ1-5	NA	NA	TRBV30	TGTGCCTGGAGTGTAGGGGGTGGAAGCAATCAGCCCCAGCATTTT	CAWSVGGGSNQPQHF
TRBJ2-1	NA	NA	TRBV2	TGTGCCGGCCGGGCCTGGAGCTCCTACAATGAGCAGTTCTTC	CAGRAWSSYNEQFF
TRBJ2-7	few	NA	TRBV7-9	TGTGCCAGCAGCTCCGGACAAAACTCCTACGAGCAGTACTTC	CASSSGQNSYEQYF
TRBJ2-2	NA	TRBD2	TRBV7-8	TGTGCCAGCAGCTTCTATTCCACTAGCGGAGCGAACACCGGGGAGCTGTTTTTT	CASSFYSTSGANTGELFF
TRBJ2-2	NA	NA	TRBV5-4	TGTGCCAGCAGCTTATTAAACACCGGGGAGCTGTTTTTT	CASSLLNTGELFF
TRBJ1-1	NA	NA	TRBV4-1	TGCGCCAGCAGCCAAGTACAGATCACTGAAGCTTTCTTT	CASSQVQITEAFF
TRBJ2-1	NA	TRBD2	TRBV5-5	TGTGCCAGCCTTAGCCTAGCGGATTCCTACAATGAGCAGTTCTTC	CASLSLADSYNEQFF
TRBJ2-3	NA	NA	TRBV14	TGTGCCAGCAGCCAAGTTTGGGGTACAGATACGCAGTATTTT	CASSQVWGTDTQYF
TRBJ2-7	NA	NA	TRBV6-5	TGTGCCAGCAGTTCTGAGCTCGCATCCTACGAGCAGTACTTC	CASSSELASYEQYF
TRBJ2-1	NA	NA	TRBV7-2	TGTGCCAGCAGCTTGTTATGGGACCTTTCGAGTGAGCAGTTCTTC	CASSLLWDLSSEQFF
TRBJ2-1	NA	NA	TRBV4-1	TGCGCCAGCAGCCATGGAATAAGTGGGAACTACAATGAGCAGTTCTTC	CASSHGISGNYNEQFF
TRBJ2-1	NA	TRBD1	TRBV14	TGTGCCAGCAGCCAGCATCTTAGGACAGGGTTTAATGAGCAGTTCTTC	CASSQHLRTGFNEQFF